Each of the 6 T cell receptor beta chains below was sequenced from the same sample in a study of CD8+CD57+ T cells in acquired aplastic anemia (dated by TCRdb to 2016 to 2019). This sample was sequenced with an Illumina HiSeq 2000. Genomic DNA was used as template for profiling of TCR beta VDJ combinations and CDR3 sequences. TCRdb applied fastp at Q25 and MiXCR to the public reads, then kept only in-frame beta chains. Rows with a matching CDR3 protein are joined into one entry that keeps the most common DNA and genes. Across this sample there are 150,000 to 200,000 distinct CDR3 sequences, with more than 60% seen only once. The top ten constitute under 45% of the sample. Flow cytometry had shown CD8+CD57+ cell expansion in the patients selected for sequencing. The sequenced sample was sorted CD4+, CD8+, or CD8+CD57+ T cells (not recorded which) from PBMCs. The receptors stem from a human donor with aplastic anemia.

This clonotype was seen a handful of times. The chain recombines TRBV20-1 with TRBJ1-6, with D unclear. There are 14 residues in the CDR3. The germline V gene has CDR1 DFQATT and CDR2 SNEGSKA (reference sequence). The ends were cut back, 0 bases at V and 6 bases at J, with 9 bases in the middle. This CDR3 is CSARDPRSNSPLHF. CDR3 bases: TGCAGTGCTAGAGATCCCCGCAGTAATTCACCCCTCCACTTT.

Points on this clonotype: Germline and junction disagree at one end, which may indicate a read error. This chain's CDR3 is CASSQVPGQGAWQETQYF. In DNA, the CDR3 is TGCGCCAGCAGCCAAGTTCCAGGGCAGGGGGCATGGCAAGAGACCCAGTACTTC. The gene calls are TRBV7-8 and TRBJ2-5; 8 bases line up with TRBD1. CDR3 size: 18 residues. Germline CDR1 is SGHVS and CDR2 is FQNEAQ.

This chain joins TRBV7-2 and TRBJ1-2; possible D gene TRBD1, 6 bases. The CDR3 runs 15 residues. Germline V gene data show CDR1 as SGHTA and CDR2 as FQGNSA. The V and J ends lost 1 base and 4 bases respectively, with 13 bases between them. As DNA, the CDR3 is TGTGCCAGCAGCTTAGTTCGGGGGCGGAGCTATGGCTACACCTTC. Amino acids: CASSLVRGRSYGYTF.

The sample holds one count of this clonotype. The chain has TRBV4-1 and TRBJ2-1; maybe TRBD1 (5 bases). CDR1 is MGHRA and CDR2 is YSYEKL in the germline V gene. Trimming took off 1 base at V and 15 bases at J, with 10 bases between the two ends. The CDR3 length is 11 residues. CDR3 sequence: CASSQGQLTFF. The CDR3 DNA sequence: TGCGCCAGCAGCCAAGGACAGCTCACGTTCTTC.

The chain combines TRBV7-6 with TRBJ2-2, with TRBD2 as a possible D gene (5 bases). The ends were cut back, 5 bases at V and 0 bases at J, with 13 bases in the middle. The V gene's germline CDR1 is SGHVS and CDR2 FNYEAQ. The CDR3 extends over 16 amino acids. CDR3 in amino acids: CASSPRANTNTGELFF. In nucleotides, the CDR3 is TGTGCCAGCAGCCCGAGGGCCAATACGAACACCGGGGAGCTGTTTTTT.

This clonotype was observed once. The V and J genes are TRBV7-2 and TRBJ2-2; no clear D. The CDR3 extends over 13 amino acids. The ends were cut back, 1 base at V and 7 bases at J, with 7 bases in the middle. Germline-derived CDR1 and CDR2 are SGHTA and FQGNSA. CDR3 residues: CASSLGFNGELFF. The CDR3 region has the DNA TGTGCCAGCAGCTTAGGTTTTAACGGGGAGCTGTTTTTT. The full variable domain, its missing parts supplied by reference TRBV7-2 and TRBJ2-2, is GAGVSQSPSNKVTEKGKDVELRCDPISGHTALYWYRQSLGQGLEFLIYFQGNSAPDKSGLPSDRFSAERTGGSVSTLTIQRTQQEDSAVYLCASSLGFNGELFFGEGSRLTVL.